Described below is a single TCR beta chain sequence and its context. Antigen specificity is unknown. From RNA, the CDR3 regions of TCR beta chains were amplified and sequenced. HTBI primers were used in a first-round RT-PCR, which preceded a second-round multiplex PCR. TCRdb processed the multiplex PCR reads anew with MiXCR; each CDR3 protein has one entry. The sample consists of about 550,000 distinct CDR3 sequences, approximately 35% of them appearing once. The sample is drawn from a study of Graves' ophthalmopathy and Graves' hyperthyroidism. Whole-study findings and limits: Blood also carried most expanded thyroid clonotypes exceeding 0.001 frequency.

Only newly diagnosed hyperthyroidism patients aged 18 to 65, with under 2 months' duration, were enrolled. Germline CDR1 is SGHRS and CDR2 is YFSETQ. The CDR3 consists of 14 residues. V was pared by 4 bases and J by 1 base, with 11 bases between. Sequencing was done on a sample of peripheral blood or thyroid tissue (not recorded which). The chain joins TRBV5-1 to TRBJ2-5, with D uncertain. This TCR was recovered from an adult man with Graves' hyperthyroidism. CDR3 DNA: TGCGCCAGCAGCCCGACGGTTACCCAAGAGACCCAGTACTTC. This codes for CASSPTVTQETQYF.